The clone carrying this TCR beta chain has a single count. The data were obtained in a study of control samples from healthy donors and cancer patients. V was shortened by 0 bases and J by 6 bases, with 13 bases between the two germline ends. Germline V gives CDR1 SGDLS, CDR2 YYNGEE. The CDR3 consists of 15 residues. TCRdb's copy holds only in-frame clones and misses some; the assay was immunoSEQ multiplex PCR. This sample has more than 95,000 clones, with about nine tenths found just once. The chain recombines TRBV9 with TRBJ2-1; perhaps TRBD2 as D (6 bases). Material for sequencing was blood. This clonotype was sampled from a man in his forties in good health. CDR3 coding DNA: TGTGCCAGCAGCGTAGTTAGCGGAGTCAGCAATGAGCAGTTCTTC. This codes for CASSVVSGVSNEQFF.